The 5 T cell receptor beta chains listed next were all sequenced from one sample in a study of shared clonotypes between healthy human individuals. TCRdb's copy holds only in-frame clones and misses some; the assay was immunoSEQ multiplex PCR. In the table there are about 1.1 million clones, approximately 80% of which are singletons. The specimen was memory CD4+ T cells from PBMCs. Regarding subset: CD45RA-negative fraction. The origin of the receptors is a man younger than 35 in good health. Some clones in this sample may be carry-over from other donors' samples.

The chain recombines TRBV11-2 with TRBJ2-5; D not resolved. Germline CDR1 reads SGHAT; CDR2 reads FQNNGV. This CDR3 is 15 amino acids long. V lost 1 base to trimming and J lost 0 bases, with 9 bases between them. The CDR3: CASSLGAPHQETQYF. The DNA of the CDR3 is TGTGCCAGCAGCTTAGGGGCCCCTCACCAAGAGACCCAGTACTTC.

J is TRBJ2-5 and V is TRBV7-2; D is possibly TRBD2 (5 bases). CDR3 length: 13 amino acids. V lost 7 bases and J 7 bases, leaving 16 bases between the germline ends. Germline V gene data show CDR1 as SGHTA and CDR2 as FQGNSA. The CDR3, as DNA: TGTGCCAGCACTACCTCGGGGTTGGGGACCCAGTACTTC. Its translation: CASTTSGLGTQYF.

This clone has just one count. The V call is TRBV5-1, the J call TRBJ2-2; 7 bases map to TRBD1. The CDR3 extends over 15 amino acids. Unmatched junction bases numbered 7, after V lost 4 bases and J lost 4 bases. Germline V gene data show CDR1 as SGHRS and CDR2 as YFSETQ. The CDR3 DNA reads as TGCGCCAGCAGCGTCCCACAGGGGAGCACCGGGGAGCTGTTTTTT. Translation gives CASSVPQGSTGELFF.

The V and J genes are TRBV19 and TRBJ2-3; D is unresolved. This CDR3 spans 13 amino acids. Per germline, CDR1 LNHDA and CDR2 SQIVND (reference sequence). V was clipped by 3 bases and J by 5 bases, with 9 bases between them. The CDR3 sequence is CASSIRIGDTQYF. Written as DNA, the CDR3 is TGTGCCAGTAGTATCAGGATTGGAGATACGCAGTATTTT.

V usage is TRBV5-1 and J usage is TRBJ1-1; D gene unclear. Germline loops: CDR1 SGHRS, CDR2 YFSETQ. This CDR3 has 16 amino acids. V was cut by 2 bases and J by 0 bases, with 14 bases left in between. In nucleotides, the CDR3 is TGCGCCAGCAGCTTTGAGGTCAGCCTTATGAACACTGAAGCTTTCTTT. Protein sequence: CASSFEVSLMNTEAFF.